This TCR beta chain was identified during a study of shared clonotypes between healthy human individuals. Study-level background: CD4 naive and CD4 memory each took three plates per donor, while CD8 naive took two and CD8 memory one.

Germline V gene sequence: CDR1 SGHRS, CDR2 YFSETQ. This CDR3 spans 13 amino acids. Losses at the gene ends were 2 bases for V and 3 bases for J; bases not matched to a gene: 1. To note about this clone: As yet, its antigen is unknown. The sample holds other DNA sequences that translate to the same CDR3.

The run depth of the assay was deep. Here immunoSEQ multiplex PCR was the method, and the copy in TCRdb shows in-frame clones only, minus some. The sample shows 980,000 or so clones, more than 75% of them seen only once. Study results and limitations: Sequencing depth was expected to affect clonotype sharing among donors. With four donors compared, 4.5% to 6.5% of naive CD4 clonotypes were shared.

Sequencing was carried out using memory CD4+ T cells sorted from blood. The subset denotes: CD45RA-negative fraction. The chain uses TRBV5-1 and TRBJ2-5; 7 nucleotides line up with TRBD1. This TCR was recovered from a man between 18 and 29 years old in good health. CDR3 residues: CASSFTGEETQYF. The CDR3 nucleotides are TGCGCCAGCAGCTTCACAGGGGAAGAGACCCAGTACTTC.